These T cell receptor beta chains were read from a single sample in a study of shared clonotypes between healthy human individuals. The table came from immunoSEQ multiplex PCR; TCRdb's copy has only in-frame clones and leaves some out. This sample has roughly 330,000 clones, with around 67% found just once. The sequenced material came from memory CD4+ T cells sorted from blood. These receptors were collected from a young man in good health. Each CDR3 is given with its conserved first and last residue. Fields, in order: clone size, CDR3 length, V gene, J gene, D gene, CDR3 protein, CDR3 DNA. D genes are given only for firm matches. The size entry is marked missing in some rows and otherwise reads once, few, many or a size class.

size: .
length: 15
V: TRBV6-6
J: TRBJ2-3
D: TRBD1
CDR3: CASSYQGQPTDTQYF
DNA: TGTGCCAGCAGTTACCAGGGACAGCCCACAGATACGCAGTATTTT

size: .
length: 13
V: TRBV2
J: TRBJ2-7
D: TRBD1
CDR3: CASTGTGGIEQYF
DNA: TGTGCCAGCACGGGCACAGGGGGCATCGAGCAGTACTTC

size: .
length: 15
V: TRBV6-4
J: TRBJ2-7
D: .
CDR3: CASSEQVSGEREQYF
DNA: TGTGCCAGCAGTGAACAAGTCTCCGGGGAGCGCGAGCAGTACTTC

size: .
length: 12
V: TRBV10-3
J: TRBJ1-1
D: .
CDR3: CAISETGSEAFF
DNA: TGTGCCATCAGTGAGACGGGATCAGAAGCTTTCTTT

size: .
length: 14
V: TRBV10-3
J: TRBJ2-2
D: TRBD1
CDR3: CASSGTDNTGELFF
DNA: TGTGCCAGTTCCGGGACAGATAACACCGGGGAGCTGTTTTTT

size: .
length: 14
V: TRBV6-6
J: TRBJ1-1
D: .
CDR3: CASSYESGNTEAFF
DNA: TGTGCCAGCAGTTACGAGTCAGGAAACACTGAAGCTTTCTTT

size: .
length: 16
V: TRBV5-4
J: TRBJ2-7
D: .
CDR3: CASSLLQGQPTSEQYF
DNA: TGTGCCAGCAGCTTGCTACAGGGACAACCTACGAGTGAGCAGTACTTC

size: .
length: 13
V: TRBV2
J: TRBJ2-1
D: .
CDR3: CASSEAGYDEQFF
DNA: TGTGCCAGCAGTGAAGCGGGCTACGATGAGCAGTTCTTC

size: .
length: 16
V: TRBV10-1
J: TRBJ2-7
D: TRBD2
CDR3: CASSESTSGRAHEQYF
DNA: TGCGCCAGCAGTGAGTCGACTAGCGGGAGGGCCCACGAGCAGTACTTC

size: .
length: 14
V: TRBV2
J: TRBJ2-2
D: .
CDR3: CASSEVAGTGELFF
DNA: TGTGCCAGCAGTGAAGTCGCGGGCACCGGGGAGCTGTTTTTT

size: .
length: 16
V: TRBV5-8
J: TRBJ2-2
D: TRBD1
CDR3: CASSRQGHLNTGELFF
DNA: TGTGCCAGCAGCAGACAGGGACACCTCAACACCGGGGAGCTGTTTTTT

size: .
length: 16
V: TRBV18
J: TRBJ2-4
D: .
CDR3: CASSPKDSLAKNIQYF
DNA: TGTGCCAGCTCACCAAAGGACAGCCTAGCCAAAAACATTCAGTACTTC

size: .
length: 15
V: TRBV5-6
J: TRBJ2-5
D: .
CDR3: CASSGDWRVQETQYF
DNA: TGTGCCAGCAGCGGGGACTGGAGAGTCCAAGAGACCCAGTACTTC

size: .
length: 15
V: TRBV7-9
J: TRBJ2-7
D: .
CDR3: CASSNYRDTSYEQYF
DNA: TGTGCCAGCAGCAACTACCGGGACACCTCCTACGAGCAGTACTTC

size: .
length: 14
V: TRBV7-8
J: TRBJ2-7
D: .
CDR3: CASSLSRGDYEQYF
DNA: TGTGCCAGCAGCTTATCCCGCGGAGACTACGAGCAGTACTTC

size: .
length: 13
V: TRBV11-2
J: TRBJ1-2
D: TRBD1
CDR3: CASSLDRDYGYTF
DNA: TGTGCCAGCAGCCTGGACAGGGACTATGGCTACACCTTC

size: .
length: 16
V: TRBV15
J: TRBJ2-5
D: TRBD1
CDR3: CATSRPTDRGRETQYF
DNA: TGTGCCACCAGCAGACCCACCGACAGGGGACGGGAGACCCAGTACTTC

size: .
length: 14
V: TRBV19
J: TRBJ2-1
D: .
CDR3: CASHVRENYNEQFF
DNA: TGTGCCAGCCACGTCCGGGAAAACTACAATGAGCAGTTCTTC

size: .
length: 11
V: TRBV29-1
J: TRBJ1-1
D: .
CDR3: CSVGSFTEAFF
DNA: TGCAGCGTTGGAAGTTTTACTGAAGCTTTCTTT

size: many
length: 13
V: TRBV6-5
J: TRBJ1-2
D: TRBD1
CDR3: CASGGDSRYGYTF
DNA: TGTGCCAGCGGCGGGGACAGTCGATATGGCTACACCTTC

size: .
length: 13
V: TRBV11-2
J: TRBJ2-7
D: .
CDR3: CASSFRAYYEQYF
DNA: TGTGCCAGCAGCTTCAGGGCGTACTACGAGCAGTACTTC

size: .
length: 13
V: TRBV5-4
J: TRBJ2-1
D: .
CDR3: CASSAVVGNEQFF
DNA: TGTGCCAGCAGCGCCGTCGTGGGGAATGAGCAGTTCTTC

size: .
length: 14
V: TRBV28
J: TRBJ2-5
D: .
CDR3: CASSLYKQRETQYF
DNA: TGTGCCAGCAGTTTATACAAGCAACGGGAGACCCAGTACTTC

size: once
length: 15
V: TRBV2
J: TRBJ2-7
D: TRBD2
CDR3: CASSEVASGITEQYF
DNA: TGTGCCAGCAGTGAAGTAGCTAGCGGAATTACGGAGCAGTACTTC

size: .
length: 18
V: TRBV21-1
J: TRBJ2-3
D: .
CDR3: CASSKDGSAGTVTDTQYF
DNA: TGTGCCAGCAGCAAAGATGGAAGCGCCGGGACAGTCACAGATACGCAGTATTTT

size: .
length: 14
V: TRBV2
J: TRBJ2-4
D: .
CDR3: CASSVRPRVNIQYF
DNA: TGTGCCAGCAGTGTTAGGCCCAGGGTGAACATTCAGTACTTC

size: .
length: 14
V: TRBV5-1
J: TRBJ2-5
D: TRBD1
CDR3: CASSMGQGYETQYF
DNA: TGCGCCAGCAGCATGGGACAGGGTTATGAGACCCAGTACTTC

size: few
length: 12
V: TRBV9
J: TRBJ2-7
D: .
CDR3: CASSGLTWEQYF
DNA: TGTGCCAGCAGCGGCCTCACGTGGGAGCAGTACTTC

size: .
length: 16
V: TRBV9
J: TRBJ2-5
D: .
CDR3: CASSVSDGFGVETQYF
DNA: TGTGCCAGCAGCGTATCGGACGGGTTTGGGGTTGAGACCCAGTACTTC

size: .
length: 14
V: TRBV6-1
J: TRBJ1-2
D: .
CDR3: CASSLDTPNYGYTF
DNA: TGTGCCAGCAGCCTGGACACCCCTAACTATGGCTACACCTTC

size: .
length: 18
V: TRBV19
J: TRBJ2-3
D: TRBD2
CDR3: CASSIWRVAGGNSDTQYF
DNA: TGTGCCAGTAGTATATGGCGTGTAGCGGGAGGTAATTCAGATACGCAGTATTTT

size: .
length: 15
V: TRBV28
J: TRBJ2-7
D: .
CDR3: CASSSLRQSFYEQYF
DNA: TGTGCCAGCAGTTCCCTCCGACAGAGTTTCTACGAGCAGTACTTC

size: .
length: 13
V: TRBV27
J: TRBJ1-1
D: TRBD1
CDR3: CASSFQGETEAFF
DNA: TGTGCCAGCAGTTTTCAGGGGGAGACTGAAGCTTTCTTT

size: .
length: 17
V: TRBV5-1
J: TRBJ2-1
D: .
CDR3: CASSLAPSESSYNEQFF
DNA: TGCGCCAGCAGCTTGGCCCCGAGTGAAAGCTCCTACAATGAGCAGTTCTTC

size: many
length: 14
V: TRBV5-1
J: TRBJ2-5
D: TRBD1
CDR3: CASHTGTGSETQYF
DNA: TGCGCCAGCCATACCGGGACAGGGTCGGAGACCCAGTACTTC

size: .
length: 14
V: TRBV29-1
J: TRBJ2-7
D: TRBD2
CDR3: CSVWSAGDPGEQYF
DNA: TGCAGCGTGTGGTCAGCGGGAGATCCCGGCGAGCAGTACTTC

size: few
length: 14
V: TRBV5-1
J: TRBJ2-7
D: .
CDR3: CASCIGTSSYEQYF
DNA: TGCGCCAGCTGCATCGGGACATCGTCCTACGAGCAGTACTTC

size: .
length: 15
V: TRBV7-8
J: TRBJ2-1
D: TRBD2
CDR3: CASSLRLAAYNEQFF
DNA: TGTGCCAGCAGTCTTAGACTAGCGGCCTACAATGAGCAGTTCTTC

size: .
length: 14
V: TRBV10-1
J: TRBJ2-1
D: .
CDR3: CASSGIRGTSEQFF
DNA: TGCGCCAGCAGTGGTATTAGGGGGACGAGTGAGCAGTTCTTC

size: many
length: 14
V: TRBV7-2
J: TRBJ2-5
D: TRBD1
CDR3: CASSPNRGKETQYF
DNA: TGTGCCAGCAGCCCAAACAGGGGGAAAGAGACCCAGTACTTC

size: once
length: 16
V: TRBV28
J: TRBJ2-3
D: TRBD2
CDR3: CASSSRLAGSTDTQYF
DNA: TGTGCCAGCAGTTCCAGACTAGCGGGAAGCACAGATACGCAGTATTTT

size: .
length: 18
V: TRBV4-1
J: TRBJ1-4
D: .
CDR3: CASSQLTGTTKTNEKLFF
DNA: TGCGCCAGCAGCCAATTAACCGGGACAACCAAAACTAATGAAAAACTGTTTTTT

size: .
length: 20
V: TRBV9
J: TRBJ2-3
D: TRBD2
CDR3: CASSVGVAGGTVRVSDTQYF
DNA: TGTGCCAGCAGCGTAGGTGTAGCGGGAGGAACCGTCCGTGTTTCAGATACGCAGTATTTT

size: .
length: 16
V: TRBV15
J: TRBJ1-4
D: .
CDR3: CATSRDAVNANEKLFF
DNA: TGTGCCACCAGCAGAGATGCAGTGAATGCTAATGAAAAACTGTTTTTT

size: .
length: 15
V: TRBV28
J: TRBJ1-5
D: .
CDR3: CASSFGGGPHQPQHF
DNA: TGTGCCAGCAGTTTCGGGGGAGGACCCCATCAGCCCCAGCATTTT

size: .
length: 14
V: TRBV6-4
J: TRBJ2-3
D: .
CDR3: CASSPDWGTDTQYF
DNA: TGTGCCAGCAGCCCCGATTGGGGCACAGATACGCAGTATTTT

size: .
length: 13
V: TRBV7-2
J: TRBJ1-5
D: .
CDR3: CASSLVSNQPQHF
DNA: TGTGCCAGCAGCTTAGTGTCCAATCAGCCCCAGCATTTT

size: .
length: 12
V: TRBV7-2
J: TRBJ2-5
D: .
CDR3: CASSLIRETQYF
DNA: TGTGCCAGCAGCTTAATTCGCGAGACCCAGTACTTC

size: .
length: 12
V: TRBV30
J: TRBJ2-1
D: TRBD1
CDR3: CACGTVYNEQFF
DNA: TGTGCCTGTGGGACAGTGTACAATGAGCAGTTCTTC